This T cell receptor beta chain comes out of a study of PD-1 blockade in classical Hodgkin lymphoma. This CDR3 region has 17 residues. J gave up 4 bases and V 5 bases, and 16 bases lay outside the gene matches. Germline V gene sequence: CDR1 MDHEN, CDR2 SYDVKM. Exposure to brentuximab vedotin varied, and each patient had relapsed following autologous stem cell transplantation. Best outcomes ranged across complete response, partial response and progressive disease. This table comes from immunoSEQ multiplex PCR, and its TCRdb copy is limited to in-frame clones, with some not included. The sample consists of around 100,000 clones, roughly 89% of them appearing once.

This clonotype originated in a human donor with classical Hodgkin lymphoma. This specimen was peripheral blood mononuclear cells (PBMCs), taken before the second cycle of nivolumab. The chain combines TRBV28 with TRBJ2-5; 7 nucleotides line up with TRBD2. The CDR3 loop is CASSPRGGAGFGETQYF. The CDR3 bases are TGTGCCAGCAGTCCGCGGGGAGGGGCAGGCTTTGGAGAGACCCAGTACTTC.